This is a list of T cell receptor beta chains from one sample in a study of cytomegalovirus exposure and HLA in healthy donors. Clones were read by immunoSEQ multiplex PCR, and TCRdb kept only the in-frame ones, dropping some. The table records more than 150,000 clones, 75% to 85% of them present only once. Sequencing used PBMCs. These TCRs come from a girl aged 2-10 years in good health and CMV-seropositive. The CDR3 runs from the conserved cysteine through the conserved F or W. A D gene is named only where the DNA matches it firmly. Some rows have no size entry. The others give once, few or many, or a class for an expanded clone.

len | d_gene | j_gene | v_gene | abundance | CDR3aa | CDR3nt
13 | TRBD1 | TRBJ2-7 | TRBV10-1 | . | CASSVGTGSEQYF | TGCGCCAGCAGCGTCGGGACAGGGTCCGAGCAGTACTTC
13 | TRBD1 | TRBJ1-1 | TRBV2 | . | CASTTGQGAEAFF | TGTGCCAGCACTACGGGACAGGGAGCTGAAGCTTTCTTT
15 | . | TRBJ1-2 | TRBV5-1 | . | CASSLVAGRTNGYTF | TGCGCCAGCAGCTTGGTAGCTGGCAGAACCAATGGCTACACCTTC
14 | . | TRBJ1-1 | TRBV9 | . | CASSARVMNTEAFF | TGTGCCAGCAGCGCCCGGGTGATGAACACTGAAGCTTTCTTT
15 | . | TRBJ1-1 | TRBV6-5 | . | CASSNRLRGNTEAFF | TGTGCCAGCAGTAACAGACTCCGGGGGAACACTGAAGCTTTCTTT
15 | TRBD1 | TRBJ2-1 | TRBV9 | . | CASSPRTGGVNEQFF | TGTGCCAGCAGCCCCCGGACAGGGGGCGTGAATGAGCAGTTCTTC
16 | . | TRBJ1-6 | TRBV5-4 | . | CASTPGGSSYNSPLHF | TGTGCCAGCACCCCCGGGGGGAGCTCCTATAATTCACCCCTCCACTTT
13 | . | TRBJ1-2 | TRBV6-1 | . | CASSERGVYGYTF | TGTGCCAGCAGTGAACGCGGGGTATATGGCTACACCTTC
14 | . | TRBJ2-1 | TRBV11-2 | . | CASSLGTTYNEQFF | TGTGCCAGCAGCTTGGGCACGACCTACAATGAGCAGTTCTTC
19 | TRBD2 | TRBJ2-7 | TRBV10-3 | . | CAISKGLAGGPRVIYEQYF | TGTGCCATCAGTAAGGGACTAGCGGGAGGGCCGAGGGTAATCTACGAGCAGTACTTC
12 | . | TRBJ1-1 | TRBV7-2 | . | CASSLIWGVAFF | TGTGCCAGCAGTCTTATATGGGGGGTGGCTTTCTTT
14 | . | TRBJ1-2 | TRBV5-1 | once | CASSLWRDNYGYTF | TGCGCCAGCAGCTTATGGAGGGACAACTATGGCTACACCTTC
15 | . | TRBJ2-1 | TRBV6-5 | . | CASSYIRMRENEQFF | TGTGCCAGCAGTTATATACGGATGAGGGAAAATGAGCAGTTCTTC
16 | TRBD1 | TRBJ1-4 | TRBV5-6 | . | CASSLGAGGIFEKLFF | TGTGCCAGCAGCTTGGGGGCAGGGGGCATATTTGAAAAACTGTTTTTT
12 | . | TRBJ1-1 | TRBV29-1 | . | CSVAQYSTEAFF | TGCAGCGTTGCGCAATACTCCACTGAAGCTTTCTTT
16 | TRBD1 | TRBJ1-2 | TRBV6-5 | . | CASSYSKGQGFWGYTF | TGTGCCAGCAGTTACTCGAAGGGACAGGGGTTTTGGGGCTACACCTTC
13 | . | TRBJ2-3 | TRBV23-1 | . | CASSLPRCNSQYF | TGCGCCAGCAGTCTGCCGCGCTGCAATTCGCAGTATTTT
13 | TRBD2 | TRBJ2-7 | TRBV11-2 | . | CASSLSSGTEQYF | TGTGCCAGCAGCTTATCTAGCGGGACCGAGCAGTACTTC
14 | . | TRBJ2-5 | TRBV7-2 | few | CASSLGQIQETQYF | TGTGCCAGCAGCTTAGGACAGATCCAAGAGACCCAGTACTTC
14 | TRBD1 | TRBJ1-2 | TRBV6-6 | . | CASSLDREGYGYTF | TGTGCCAGCAGTCTAGACAGGGAAGGCTATGGCTACACCTTC
16 | TRBD1 | TRBJ1-1 | TRBV5-6 | few | CASSPYRRGQESEAFF | TGTGCCAGCAGCCCCTACCGAAGGGGGCAAGAATCTGAAGCTTTCTTT
17 | . | TRBJ2-3 | TRBV7-9 | . | CASSFEAIAYPGDTQYF | TGTGCCAGCAGCTTCGAGGCCATCGCCTACCCGGGAGACACGCAGTATTTT
16 | TRBD1 | TRBJ1-1 | TRBV11-3 | once | CASSPQPGQLNTEAFF | TGTGCCAGCTCCCCGCAACCGGGACAGTTGAACACTGAAGCTTTCTTT
15 | . | TRBJ2-6 | TRBV2 | . | CASIHDSSGANVLTF | TGTGCCAGCATCCACGACAGCTCGGGGGCCAACGTCCTGACTTTC
12 | . | TRBJ2-3 | TRBV2 | . | CASSLNTDTQYF | TGTGCCAGCAGCCTAAACACAGATACGCAGTATTTT